This T cell receptor (beta chain) was sequenced for a study of control samples from healthy donors and cancer patients. Profiling relied on immunoSEQ multiplex PCR, and the TCRdb table lists in-frame clones only, not all of them. This repertoire shows roughly 150,000 clones, nearly 95% found once; its top ten account for 2% to 2.5%. What was sequenced was blood. The receptor's source is a man in his forties or fifties in good health.

The CDR3 coding sequence is TGTGCCAGCTCACCAGACGTCCGCGATGAAGCTTTCTTT. This gives the protein CASSPDVRDEAFF. The rearrangement uses TRBV18 and TRBJ1-1, with no clear D. The V end was cut by 2 bases, the J end by 7 bases, with 11 bases between. Germline V lookup: CDR1 KGHSH, CDR2 LQKENI. CDR3 size: 13 residues. Using reference TRBV18 and TRBJ1-1 for the parts outside the CDR3, the full variable domain is NAGVMQNPRHLVRRRGQEARLRCSPMKGHSHVYWYRQLPEEGLKFMVYLQKENIIDESGMPKERFSAEFPKEGPSILRIQQVVRGDSAAYFCASSPDVRDEAFFGQGTRLTVV.